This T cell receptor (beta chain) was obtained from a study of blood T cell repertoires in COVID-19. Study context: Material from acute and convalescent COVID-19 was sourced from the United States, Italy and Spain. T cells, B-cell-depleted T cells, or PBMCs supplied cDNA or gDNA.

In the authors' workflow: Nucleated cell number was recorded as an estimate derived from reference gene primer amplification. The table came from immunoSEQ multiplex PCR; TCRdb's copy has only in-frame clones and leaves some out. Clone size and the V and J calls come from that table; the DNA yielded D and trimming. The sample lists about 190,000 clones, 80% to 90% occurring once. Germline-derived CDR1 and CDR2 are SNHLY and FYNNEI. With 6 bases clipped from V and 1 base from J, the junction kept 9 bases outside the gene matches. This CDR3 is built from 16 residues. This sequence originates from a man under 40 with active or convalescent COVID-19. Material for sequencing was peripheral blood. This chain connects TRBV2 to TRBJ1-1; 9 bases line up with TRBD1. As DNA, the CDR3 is TGTGCCAGCAGGCCGATACAGGGGGCGAAGAACACTGAAGCTTTCTTT. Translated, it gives CASRPIQGAKNTEAFF.